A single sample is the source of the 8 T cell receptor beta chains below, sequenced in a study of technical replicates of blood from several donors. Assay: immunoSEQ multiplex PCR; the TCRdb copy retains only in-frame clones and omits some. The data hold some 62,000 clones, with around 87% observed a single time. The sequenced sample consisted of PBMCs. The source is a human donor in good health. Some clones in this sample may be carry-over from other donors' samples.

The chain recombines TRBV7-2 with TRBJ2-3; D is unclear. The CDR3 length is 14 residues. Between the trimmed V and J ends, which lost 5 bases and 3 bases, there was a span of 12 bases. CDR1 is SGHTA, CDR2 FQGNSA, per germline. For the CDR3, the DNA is TGTGCCAGCAGCCCGAGTGTTCGGACAGATACGCAGTATTTT. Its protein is CASSPSVRTDTQYF.

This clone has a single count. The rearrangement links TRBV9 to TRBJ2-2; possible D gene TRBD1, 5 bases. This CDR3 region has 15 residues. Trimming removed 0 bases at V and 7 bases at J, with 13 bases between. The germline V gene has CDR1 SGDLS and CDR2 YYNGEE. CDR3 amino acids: CASSVAGYGNGELFF. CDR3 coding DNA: TGTGCCAGCAGCGTAGCAGGGTACGGAAACGGGGAGCTGTTTTTT.

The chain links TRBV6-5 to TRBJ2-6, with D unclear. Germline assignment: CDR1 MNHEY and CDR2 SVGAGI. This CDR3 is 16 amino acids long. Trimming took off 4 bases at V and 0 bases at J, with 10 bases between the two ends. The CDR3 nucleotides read TGTGCCAGCAGTTCCGGAGTACCCTCTGGGGCCAACGTCCTGACTTTC. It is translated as CASSSGVPSGANVLTF.

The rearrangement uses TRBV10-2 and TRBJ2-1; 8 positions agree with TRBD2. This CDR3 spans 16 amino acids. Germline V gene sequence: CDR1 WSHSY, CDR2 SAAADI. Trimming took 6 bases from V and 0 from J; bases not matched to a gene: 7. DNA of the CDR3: TGCGCCAGCAGAACCGGGGGGGATAGCTCCTACAATGAGCAGTTCTTC. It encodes CASRTGGDSSYNEQFF.

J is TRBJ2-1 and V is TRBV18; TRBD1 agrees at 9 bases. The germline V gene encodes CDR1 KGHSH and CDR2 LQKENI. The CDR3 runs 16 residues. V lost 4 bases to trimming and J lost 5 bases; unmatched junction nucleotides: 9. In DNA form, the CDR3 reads TGTGCCAGCTCACACACACAGGGGGCTGAACACAATGAGCAGTTCTTC. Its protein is CASSHTQGAEHNEQFF.

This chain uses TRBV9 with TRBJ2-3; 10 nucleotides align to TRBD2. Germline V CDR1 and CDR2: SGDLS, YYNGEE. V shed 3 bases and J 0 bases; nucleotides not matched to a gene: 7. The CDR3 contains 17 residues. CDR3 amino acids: CASSGLLAGDSTDTQYF. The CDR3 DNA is TGTGCCAGCAGCGGCCTTCTAGCGGGGGACAGCACAGATACGCAGTATTTT.

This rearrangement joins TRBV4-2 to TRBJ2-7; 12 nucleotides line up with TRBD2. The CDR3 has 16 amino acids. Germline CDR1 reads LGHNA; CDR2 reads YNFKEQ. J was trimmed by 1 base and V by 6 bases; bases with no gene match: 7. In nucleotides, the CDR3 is TGTGCCAGCAGTCCTCTGACTAGCGGGAGTTCCTACGAGCAGTACTTC. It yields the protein CASSPLTSGSSYEQYF.

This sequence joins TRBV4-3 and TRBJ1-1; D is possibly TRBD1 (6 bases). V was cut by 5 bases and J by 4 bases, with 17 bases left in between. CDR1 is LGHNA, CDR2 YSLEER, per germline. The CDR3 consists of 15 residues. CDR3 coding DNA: TGCGCCAGCAGCTCTACAGGGATTTCGGCCACTGAAGCTTTCTTT. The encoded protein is CASSSTGISATEAFF.